This TCR beta chain was recorded in a study of blood T cells in healthy people across ages. This clonotype was detected a few times. Germline values: CDR1 DFQATT, CDR2 SNEGSKA (reference sequence). The CDR3 spans 12 residues. V was clipped by 4 bases and J by 6 bases; unmatched bases: 6. A sample-barcoded 5' primer and a J-beta primer mix were used in a second PCR of roughly 6 to 11 cycles. Each CDR3 protein is one row after TCRdb ran MiXCR on the 5' RACE reads. The repertoire includes about 630,000 distinct CDR3 sequences, 20% to 25% of them detected once, and approximately 3.7% sits in the top ten. The sample comprised blood. V is TRBV20-1 and J is TRBJ2-7; 7 positions match TRBD1. The receptor was derived from a man between 65 and 79 years old in good health. The DNA for the CDR3 is TGCAGTGCTACCCGACAGGGCCGCGAGCAGTACTTC. Residues: CSATRQGREQYF.